The T cell receptor (beta chain) described here comes from a study of blood T cell repertoires in COVID-19. About the study: Samples of COVID-19 (acute and convalescent) were obtained from the United States, Italy and Spain. Sample material is recorded as cDNA or gDNA derived from T cells, B-cell-depleted T cells, or PBMCs.

The CDR3 is 14 residues long. V lost 6 bases, J lost 3 bases, and 11 bases lay in between. Germline lookup yields CDR1 SNHLY and CDR2 FYNNEI. Assay: immunoSEQ multiplex PCR; the TCRdb copy retains only in-frame clones and omits some. The top ten clones hold 3% to 4% of a sample with some 130,000 clones, roughly 90% of them seen once. The sequenced sample was peripheral blood. The chain employs TRBV2 and TRBJ1-4; D may be TRBD1 (6 bases). This TCR came from a man in his fifties with active COVID-19. In DNA, the CDR3 is TGTGCCAGCAGGCCCAAGGGGGCTAATGAAAAACTGTTTTTT. This gives the protein CASRPKGANEKLFF.